This TCR beta chain was sequenced for a study of T cells in Graves' hyperthyroidism and ophthalmopathy. Ten or more counts support this clonotype. Germline lookup yields CDR1 SGDLS and CDR2 YYNGEE. The CDR3 has 14 residues. V was shortened by 4 bases and J by 9 bases, with 14 bases between the two germline ends. TCR beta CDR3 regions were amplified from RNA. TCR CDR3 regions were first amplified by RT-PCR with HTBI primers. Via MiXCR, TCRdb re-called the multiplex PCR reads, giving one row per CDR3 protein. Here the sample spans around 390,000 distinct CDR3 sequences, around 13% being singletons. Sequenced sample: blood. The chain uses TRBV9 and TRBJ1-6; TRBD1 might be the D (6 bases). This receptor was taken from a woman under 40 with Graves' ophthalmopathy. The CDR3 spells CASSTRDNASPLHF. The CDR3 nucleotides read TGTGCCAGCAGCACCCGGGACAACGCTTCACCCCTCCACTTT.